This T cell receptor beta chain was profiled in a study of control samples from healthy donors and cancer patients. The germline V and J ends were trimmed by 2 bases and 1 base, with 12 bases remaining between them. CDR3 length: 16 residues. Germline values: CDR1 SGHDT, CDR2 YYEEEE. TCRdb keeps only in-frame clones here, not all; method: immunoSEQ multiplex PCR. In the table there are over 100,000 clones, 80% to 95% of which are singletons. The sequenced sample was blood. The receptor was isolated from a man aged 35 to 55 in good health. The V and J genes are TRBV5-6 and TRBJ1-4, with D perhaps TRBD1 (5 bases). Written as DNA, the CDR3 is TGTGCCAGCAGCTTCAGGATGGGGGGAACTAATGAAAAACTGTTTTTT. Encoded protein: CASSFRMGGTNEKLFF.